Below, 10 T cell receptor beta chains from the same sample are listed, as sequenced in a study of cytomegalovirus exposure and HLA in healthy donors. 13 Jbeta primers and 60 Vbeta primers were used for the PCR. This table comes from immunoSEQ multiplex PCR, and its TCRdb copy is limited to in-frame clones, with some not included. This sample's clone table lists about 39,000 clones. The material sequenced was PBMCs. These receptors all come from a woman between 25 and 40 years old in good health and CMV-seropositive.

The V call is TRBV30, the J call TRBJ2-5, with 8 bases that match TRBD1. The CDR3 is made up of 14 amino acids. Per the germline V gene, CDR1 is GTSNPN and CDR2 is SVGIG (reference sequence). V dropped 4 bases and J dropped 4; count of bases not matched to a gene: 8. The CDR3 sequence is CAWNGQGARETQYF. The DNA of the CDR3 is TGTGCCTGGAACGGGCAGGGGGCTAGAGAGACCCAGTACTTC.

V gene TRBV7-9 combines with J gene TRBJ1-2; D is possibly TRBD1 (6 bases). Trimming took off 4 bases at V and 3 bases at J, with 18 bases between the two ends. The CDR3 spans 16 residues. The germline V gene has CDR1 SEHNR and CDR2 FQNEAQ (reference sequence). For the CDR3, the DNA is TGTGCCAGCAGCTACGGGACATCTCCCGACGACTATGGCTACACCTTC. Protein sequence: CASSYGTSPDDYGYTF.

The chain uses TRBV10-1 and TRBJ1-2, with D unclear. The CDR3 consists of 14 residues. Germline values: CDR1 WNHNN, CDR2 SYGVQD (reference sequence). Trimming removed 2 bases at V and 8 bases at J, with 15 bases between. The CDR3 here is CASSENILGGGYTF. The CDR3 DNA sequence: TGCGCCAGCAGTGAGAACATCTTAGGCGGGGGCTACACCTTC.

The chain uses TRBV9 and TRBJ2-7; maybe TRBD1 (6 bases). There are 16 residues in the CDR3. Germline lookup yields CDR1 SGDLS and CDR2 YYNGEE. The V gene lost 0 bases and the J gene lost 7 bases, with 20 bases spanning the gap. CDR3 amino acids: CASSVAQGSQPGEQYF. Here the CDR3 DNA reads TGTGCCAGCAGCGTAGCCCAGGGGTCCCAGCCGGGGGAGCAGTACTTC.

The chain uses TRBV10-2 and TRBJ2-2, with 7 positions matching TRBD1. The CDR3 is made up of 14 amino acids. The V gene end was trimmed by 8 bases and the J gene end by 3 bases; junction bases not matched to a gene: 6. In germline, CDR1 is WSHSY, CDR2 SAAADI. The CDR3: CASRGGADTGELFF. As DNA, the CDR3 is TGCGCCAGCCGAGGGGGCGCGGACACCGGGGAGCTGTTTTTT.

The CDR3 sequence: CASRGLAVGSYEQYF. The CDR3 bases are TGTGCCAGCAGGGGTTTGGCGGTCGGCTCCTACGAGCAGTACTTC. The J gene is TRBJ2-7, the V gene TRBV7-2; D is unresolved. Germline V gene data show CDR1 as SGHTA and CDR2 as FQGNSA. The CDR3 runs to 15 residues. The V gene lost 6 bases and the J gene lost 0 bases, with 15 bases spanning the gap.

V usage is TRBV4-1 and J usage is TRBJ2-7; D unresolved. The CDR3 runs 15 residues. Looked up from germline, CDR1 is MGHRA and CDR2 is YSYEKL. Trimming shortened V by 2 bases and J by 2 bases, and 13 bases separated the two germline ends. CDR3 region: CASSQPTRRAYEQYF. CDR3 nucleotide sequence: TGCGCCAGCAGCCAACCCACGAGACGGGCCTACGAGCAGTACTTC.

The CDR3 nucleotides are TGCAGTGCTACCCGGAACACTGAAGCTTTCTTT. It translates to CSATRNTEAFF. V usage is TRBV20-1 and J usage is TRBJ1-1; D call uncertain. The CDR3 length is 11 residues. V was cut by 4 bases and J by 1 base, with 4 bases left in between. Germline-derived CDR1 and CDR2 are DFQATT and SNEGSKA (reference sequence).

The rearrangement uses TRBV2 and TRBJ2-5; 9 bases map to TRBD2. This CDR3 region has 14 residues. Germline CDR1 SNHLY, CDR2 FYNNEI. V shed 11 bases and J 1 base; nucleotides not matched to a gene: 8. CDR3 in amino acids: CACKAGGSQETQYF. In DNA form, the CDR3 reads TGTGCCTGCAAAGCGGGGGGATCCCAAGAGACCCAGTACTTC.

The rearrangement links TRBV28 to TRBJ1-6; weak D call: TRBD1 (6 bases). The CDR3 covers 14 residues. CDR1 and CDR2 from the germline V gene are MDHEN and SYDVKM. V lost 6 bases, J lost 15 bases, and 21 bases lay in between. The CDR3 region has the DNA TGTGCCAGCAGCCTTGACCCGGGACACCAAGTCCTCCACTTT. Its translation: CASSLDPGHQVLHF.